The 21 T cell receptor beta chains given below trace back to one sample, sequenced in a study of CD8 T cells in ankylosing spondylitis. In TCRdb, the 5' RACE reads were re-called with MiXCR into one record per CDR3 protein. The profile shows 300,000 to 400,000 distinct CDR3 sequences, about 15% of them singletons. Material for sequencing was blood, either unsorted or a sorted T cell fraction (not recorded which). All receptors derive from a male donor with ankylosing spondylitis or in good health (not recorded which).

The sample holds a few counts of this clonotype. The chain recombines TRBV24-1 with TRBJ1-5, with 9 bases aligning to TRBD1. The CDR3 consists of 16 residues. After removal of 3 bases from V and 7 bases from J, the junction contained 9 bases not matched to a gene. From germline, CDR1 is KGHDR and CDR2 SFDVKD. The CDR3 spells CATSDSRDREGQPQHF. The DNA for the CDR3 is TGTGCCACCAGTGATAGCCGGGACAGGGAAGGGCAGCCCCAGCATTTT.

This rearrangement joins TRBV4-1 to TRBJ2-2; 7 bases match TRBD1. The CDR3 runs to 16 residues. The V segment lost 1 base and the J segment 5 bases; nucleotides outside the gene matches: 7. Germline CDR1 and CDR2: MGHRA and YSYEKL. CDR3: CASSQVRQGRTGELFF. The CDR3 DNA reads TGCGCCAGCAGCCAAGTCCGACAGGGTAGGACCGGGGAGCTGTTTTTT.

The table lists this clonotype with a few counts. The V and J genes are TRBV9 and TRBJ2-2; 12 bases align to TRBD2. J lost 5 bases, V lost 2 bases, and 4 bases had no gene match. CDR3 size: 16 residues. Germline assignment: CDR1 SGDLS and CDR2 YYNGEE. The CDR3 spells CASSVPSGGGTGELFF. In nucleotides, the CDR3 is TGTGCCAGCAGCGTCCCTAGCGGGGGGGGTACCGGGGAGCTGTTTTTT.

This clonotype was seen only a few times. The V call is TRBV29-1, the J call TRBJ2-3; TRBD1 is a possible D gene (6 bases). The CDR3 length is 14 residues. Trimming took off 7 bases at V and 3 bases at J, with 17 bases between the two ends. The germline CDR1 and CDR2 sequences are SQVTM and ANQGSEA. This CDR3 reads CSGLRGGGTDTQYF. CDR3 nucleotide sequence: TGCAGCGGCCTCAGGGGCGGTGGAACAGATACGCAGTATTTT.

This clonotype was detected only a few times. The chain carries TRBV6-6 and TRBJ1-1, with D perhaps TRBD1 (5 bases). Germline CDR1 MNHNY, CDR2 SVGAGI (reference sequence). Trimming pared 6 bases from V and 4 bases from J, leaving 9 bases between. CDR3 length: 12 residues. The CDR3 DNA reads as TGTGCCAGCAGCTATGGGACCACTGAAGCTTTCTTT. As protein: CASSYGTTEAFF.

A few counts support this clonotype. This chain connects TRBV6-2 or TRBV6-3 to TRBJ1-1; a possible D gene is TRBD1 (6 bases). Germline V lookup: CDR1 MNHEY, CDR2 SVGEGT. The CDR3 has 17 residues. Deletions cut 6 bases from V and 3 bases from J, with 23 bases between. The CDR3 loop reads CASSYTGAVNGDTEAFF. The CDR3 DNA sequence: TGTGCCAGCAGCTACACGGGGGCAGTCAACGGAGACACTGAAGCTTTCTTT.

This clonotype was detected a few times. This chain links TRBV3-1 with TRBJ2-7; no clear D. V lost 6 bases and J 7 bases, leaving 16 bases between the germline ends. Per the germline V gene, CDR1 is LGHDT and CDR2 is YNNKEL (reference sequence). The CDR3 length is 13 residues. This CDR3 reads CASSYPGRLEQYF. CDR3 nucleotide sequence: TGTGCCAGCAGTTATCCGGGCCGCCTGGAGCAGTACTTC.

This clonotype was picked up a small number of times. The chain recombines TRBV7-2 with TRBJ1-2; no firm D call. This CDR3 spans 13 amino acids. The germline gives CDR1 SGHTA, CDR2 FQGNSA. Trimming shortened V by 5 bases and J by 6 bases, and 13 bases separated the two germline ends. The CDR3 nucleotides read TGTGCCAGCAGCCCAACCGTAAGAGATGGCTACACCTTC. As protein: CASSPTVRDGYTF.

The V and J genes are TRBV29-1 and TRBJ2-7; tentatively, D is TRBD2 (5 bases). The V gene's germline CDR1 is SQVTM and CDR2 ANQGSEA. The CDR3 spans 11 residues. The ends were cut back, 4 bases at V and 4 bases at J, with 8 bases in the middle. This CDR3 is CSVGGDYEQYF. The CDR3, as DNA: TGCAGCGTTGGGGGAGATTACGAGCAGTACTTC.

The rearrangement links TRBV2 to TRBJ2-5; D possibly uses TRBD1 or TRBD2 (6 bases each). This CDR3 has 14 residues. V was cut by 7 bases and J by 2 bases, with 14 bases left in between. Germline CDR1 and CDR2: SNHLY and FYNNEI. Here the CDR3 DNA reads TGTGCCAGCAAGAGGGGGGCGATTCAAGAGACCCAGTACTTC. Its protein product is CASKRGAIQETQYF.

This clonotype was counted a few times. J is TRBJ2-3 and V is TRBV5-5; 9 bases map to TRBD2. After removal of 3 bases from V and 1 base from J, the junction contained 3 bases not matched to a gene. The germline CDR1 and CDR2 sequences are SGHKS and YYEKEE (reference sequence). CDR3 length: 15 residues. CDR3 bases: TGTGCCAGCAGCTACAGACTAGCGGGCACAGATACGCAGTATTTT. It is translated as CASSYRLAGTDTQYF.

V is TRBV4-1 and J is TRBJ2-7, with D perhaps TRBD1 (5 bases). The CDR3 has 14 residues. Trimming cost V 1 base and J 3 bases, with 10 bases left between them. Germline CDR1 MGHRA, CDR2 YSYEKL. CDR3 protein: CASSQAPGNYEQYF. The CDR3 DNA sequence: TGCGCCAGCAGCCAAGCGCCAGGGAACTACGAGCAGTACTTC.

This clonotype was seen many times. The J gene is TRBJ2-1, the V gene TRBV29-1; 10 bases are shared with TRBD2. CDR3 length: 16 amino acids. CDR1 and CDR2 (germline): SQVTM, ANQGSEA. V lost 4 bases and J lost 4; bases outside the gene matches: 10. Here the CDR3 DNA reads TGCAGCGTTGGGCTAGCGGGGGACCTTACTTACAATGAGCAGTTCTTC. Translated, it gives CSVGLAGDLTYNEQFF.

The rearrangement links TRBV12-3 or TRBV12-4 to TRBJ2-5; 9 bases are a match to TRBD2. The CDR3 sequence is 15 residues long. The ends lost 4 bases at V and 4 bases at J; junction bases unmatched: 7. The CDR3 nucleotides are TGTGCCAGCAGTTCTCTGGCGGGGGGGCGAGAGACCCAGTACTTC. It yields the protein CASSSLAGGRETQYF.

This clonotype was observed a handful of times. The chain combines TRBV6-2 or TRBV6-3 with TRBJ1-2; 8 positions match TRBD1. CDR3 length equals 15 residues. Germline V CDR1 and CDR2: MNHEY, SVGEGT. After removal of 4 bases from V and 2 bases from J, the junction contained 6 bases not matched to a gene. CDR3 sequence: CASSSHGTGNYGYTF. The CDR3 coding sequence is TGTGCCAGCAGTTCCCACGGGACAGGCAACTATGGCTACACCTTC.

The chain has TRBV5-1 and TRBJ2-1, with 10 bases fitting TRBD2. CDR1 SGHRS and CDR2 YFSETQ come from the germline V gene. Trimming cost V 5 bases and J 1 base; bases outside gene matches: 9. This CDR3 is 17 amino acids long. DNA for the CDR3: TGCGCCAGCAGGGGTCTAGCGGGGGTTGGATCCTACAATGAGCAGTTCTTC. This gives the protein CASRGLAGVGSYNEQFF.

This clonotype was counted between two and nine times. Written as DNA, the CDR3 is TGCAGCGATTTCTTACTAGCGGGAGGGCCCTACGAGCAGTACTTC. It specifies CSDFLLAGGPYEQYF. The gene calls are TRBV29-1 and TRBJ2-7; 13 nucleotides align to TRBD2. Germline V gives CDR1 SQVTM, CDR2 ANQGSEA. The CDR3 covers 15 residues. V shed 7 bases, J shed 2 bases, and the junction held 8 bases outside the gene matches.

V is TRBV11-3 and J is TRBJ2-5; 9 positions match TRBD2. The junction had 1 base not matched to a gene; V was cut back by 2 bases and J by 3 bases. Germline V gene data show CDR1 as SGHNT and CDR2 as YENEEA. The CDR3 is made up of 14 amino acids. CDR3 bases: TGTGCCAGCAGCTTAATAGCGGGGGAAGAGACCCAGTACTTC. Protein sequence: CASSLIAGEETQYF.

The sample holds a few counts of this clonotype. The V gene is TRBV29-1, the J gene TRBJ1-2; D is unclear. V lost 0 bases to trimming and J lost 4 bases, with 12 bases between them. The length of the CDR3 is 14 residues. Germline V gene data show CDR1 as SQVTM and CDR2 as ANQGSEA. The CDR3 reads CSVEDPQDPYGYTF. The DNA of the CDR3 is TGCAGCGTTGAAGATCCCCAGGATCCCTATGGCTACACCTTC. Filled out from reference TRBV29-1 and TRBJ1-2, the complete variable domain reads SAVISQKPSRDICQRGTSLTIQCQVDSQVTMMFWYRQQPGQSLTLIATANQGSEATYESGFVIDKFPISRPNLTFSTLTVSNMSPEDSSIYLCSVEDPQDPYGYTFGSGTRLTVV.

This chain connects TRBV7-2 to TRBJ2-1, with 10 bases lining up with TRBD2. The V and J ends lost 4 bases and 5 bases, in that order; junction bases with no gene match: 5. The CDR3 sequence is 15 residues long. Germline V gives CDR1 SGHTA, CDR2 FQGNSA. The CDR3 loop is CASSSASGGHNEQFF. In DNA form, the CDR3 reads TGTGCCAGCAGCTCCGCTAGCGGGGGCCACAATGAGCAGTTCTTC.

The chain couples TRBV20-1 to TRBJ2-3; D not resolved. Germline assignment: CDR1 DFQATT and CDR2 SNEGSKA (reference sequence). The CDR3 has 14 amino acids. The V end was cut by 3 bases, the J end by 0 bases, with 10 bases between. The CDR3 sequence: CSARKGPSTDTQYF. The CDR3 DNA reads as TGCAGTGCTAGGAAGGGCCCTAGCACAGATACGCAGTATTTT.